This TCR beta chain comes out of a study of CD8 T cells in ankylosing spondylitis. Findings of the study overall: Ankylosing spondylitis blood seemed to carry a telltale TCR beta motif made of under 10 highly homologous variants. Both synovial fluid and blood in reactive arthritis had previously been reported to carry some motif variants.

Details on this clonotype: Antigen: not known.

CDR3 size: 11 residues. Between the trimmed V and J ends, which lost 6 bases and 2 bases, there was a span of 6 bases. Germline V gives CDR1 SGDLS, CDR2 YYNGEE. MiXCR, applied by TCRdb to the 5' RACE reads, yields one record per CDR3 protein. In the table there are about 800,000 distinct CDR3 sequences, 12% of which are singletons. The V call is TRBV9, the J call TRBJ2-7; D call uncertain. This TCR came from a male donor with ankylosing spondylitis. The specimen was blood, either unsorted or a sorted T cell fraction (not recorded which). The CDR3 nucleotides read TGTGCCAGCAAGGCGCCCTACGAGCAGTACTTC. It is translated as CASKAPYEQYF.